This T cell receptor (beta chain) originates from a study of cytomegalovirus exposure and HLA in healthy donors. Germline lookup yields CDR1 MNHNY and CDR2 SVGAGI (reference sequence). CDR3 size: 15 residues. Trimming left V 7 bases short and J 4 bases short, with 19 bases between. Assay used: immunoSEQ multiplex PCR; TCRdb lists only in-frame clones, some missing. The profile shows some 130,000 clones, roughly 89% of them singletons. Input material: PBMCs. This TCR came from a young woman in good health and CMV-seronegative. The rearrangement links TRBV6-6 to TRBJ1-2; possible D gene TRBD1, 5 bases. CDR3 region: CASKPLGEGSYGYTF. CDR3 DNA sequence: TGTGCCAGCAAACCTTTGGGGGAGGGAAGCTATGGCTACACCTTC.